The TCR beta chain described here comes from a study of read filtering for tumor transcriptome and immune sequencing. Molecular barcoded adaptors covering alpha/delta and beta/gamma chains were used on approximately 400 ng RNA. TCRdb re-called the reads through MiXCR, storing one row per CDR3 protein. The table records about 86,000 distinct CDR3 sequences, approximately 13% of them present only once. This clonotype was counted at least ten times. The TCR sequence derives from a donor aged 40 or older with multiple myeloma. Sequencing was done on a sample of a population of CD138-negative cells sorted from bone marrow.

CDR3 in amino acids: CASSTGASGLSTQYF. In nucleotides, the CDR3 is TGTGCCAGCAGCACCGGAGCTAGCGGTCTAAGTACGCAGTATTTT. The chain carries TRBV7-9 and TRBJ2-3; the match to TRBD2 covers 7 bases. J lost 8 bases, V lost 5 bases, and 13 bases had no gene match. CDR3 size: 15 residues. Germline values: CDR1 SEHNR, CDR2 FQNEAQ (reference sequence).